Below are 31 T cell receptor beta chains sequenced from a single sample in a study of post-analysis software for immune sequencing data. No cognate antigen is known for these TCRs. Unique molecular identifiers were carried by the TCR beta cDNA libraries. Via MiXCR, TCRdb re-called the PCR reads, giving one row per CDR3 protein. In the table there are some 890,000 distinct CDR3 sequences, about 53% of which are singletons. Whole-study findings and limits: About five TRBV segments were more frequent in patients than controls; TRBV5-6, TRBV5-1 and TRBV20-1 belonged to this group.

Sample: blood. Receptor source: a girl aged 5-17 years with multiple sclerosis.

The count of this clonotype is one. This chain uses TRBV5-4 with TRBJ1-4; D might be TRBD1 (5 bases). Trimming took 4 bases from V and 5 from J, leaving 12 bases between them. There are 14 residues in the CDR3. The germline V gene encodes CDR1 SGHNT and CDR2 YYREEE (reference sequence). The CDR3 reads CASSPVRENEKLFF. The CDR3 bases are TGTGCCAGCAGCCCGGTCAGGGAGAATGAAAAACTGTTTTTT. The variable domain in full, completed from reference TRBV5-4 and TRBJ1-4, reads ETGVTQSPTHLIKTRGQQVTLRCSSQSGHNTVSWYQQALGQGPQFIFQYYREEENGRGNFPPRFSGLQFPNYSSELNVNALELDDSALYLCASSPVRENEKLFFGSGTQLSVL.

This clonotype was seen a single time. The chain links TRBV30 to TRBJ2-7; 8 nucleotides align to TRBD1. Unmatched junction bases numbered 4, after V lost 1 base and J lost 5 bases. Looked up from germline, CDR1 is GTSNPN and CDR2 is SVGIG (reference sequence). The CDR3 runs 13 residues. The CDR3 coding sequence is TGTGCCTGGAGTGGACAGGGGTGCCACGAGCAGTACTTC. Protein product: CAWSGQGCHEQYF.

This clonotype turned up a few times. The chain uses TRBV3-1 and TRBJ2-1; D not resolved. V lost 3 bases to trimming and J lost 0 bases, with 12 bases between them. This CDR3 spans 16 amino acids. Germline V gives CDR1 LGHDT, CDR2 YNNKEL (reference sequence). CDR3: CASSQRRRSSYNEQFF. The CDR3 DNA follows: TGTGCCAGCAGCCAGAGGCGACGGAGCTCCTACAATGAGCAGTTCTTC.

CDR3 bases: TGCAGCGTTGCCAGATTACAAGAGACCCAGTACTTC. As protein: CSVARLQETQYF. The chain uses TRBV29-1 and TRBJ2-5; no definite D call. V dropped 4 bases and J dropped 2 bases, with 8 bases sitting between them. Germline CDR1 SQVTM, CDR2 ANQGSEA. The CDR3 is made up of 12 amino acids.

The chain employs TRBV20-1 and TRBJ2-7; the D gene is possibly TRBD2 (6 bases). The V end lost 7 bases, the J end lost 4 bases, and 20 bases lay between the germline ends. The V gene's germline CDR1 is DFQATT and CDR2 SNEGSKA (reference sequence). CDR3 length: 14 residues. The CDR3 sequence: CSVLLLRDGYEQYF. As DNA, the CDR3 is TGCAGTGTGTTGTTGTTGCGGGACGGATACGAGCAGTACTTC.

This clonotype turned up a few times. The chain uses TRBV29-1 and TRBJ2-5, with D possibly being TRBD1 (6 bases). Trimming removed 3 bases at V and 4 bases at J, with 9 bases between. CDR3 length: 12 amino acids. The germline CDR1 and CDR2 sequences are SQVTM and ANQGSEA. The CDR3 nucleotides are TGCAGCGTTGATGGCAGGGGAGAGACCCAGTACTTC. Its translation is CSVDGRGETQYF.

The CDR3 DNA is TGTGCCAGCAGTCGTGGACTAGCGGGAGGGCCTTCCCCAGATACGCAGTATTTT. This gives the protein CASSRGLAGGPSPDTQYF. The rearrangement joins TRBV12-3 or TRBV12-4 to TRBJ2-3, with 15 positions matching TRBD2. CDR3 length: 18 amino acids. Trimming removed 5 bases from V and 4 bases from J; junction bases left unmatched: 10.

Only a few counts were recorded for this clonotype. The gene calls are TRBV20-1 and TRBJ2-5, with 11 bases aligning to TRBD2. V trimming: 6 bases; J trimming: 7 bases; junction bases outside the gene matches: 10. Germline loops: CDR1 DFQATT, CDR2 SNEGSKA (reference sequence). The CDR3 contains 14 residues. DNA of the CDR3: TGCAGTGCCCAGGGACTAGCGGACGGGTCGACCCAGTACTTC. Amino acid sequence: CSAQGLADGSTQYF.

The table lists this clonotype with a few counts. The CDR3 spells CASSWGMDTQYF. The CDR3 DNA reads as TGTGCCAGCAGCTGGGGTATGGATACGCAGTATTTT. This chain connects TRBV7-8 to TRBJ2-3, with D uncertain. The CDR3 extends over 12 amino acids. Deletions cut 4 bases from V and 6 bases from J, with 8 bases between. Germline-derived CDR1 and CDR2 are SGHVS and FQNEAQ.

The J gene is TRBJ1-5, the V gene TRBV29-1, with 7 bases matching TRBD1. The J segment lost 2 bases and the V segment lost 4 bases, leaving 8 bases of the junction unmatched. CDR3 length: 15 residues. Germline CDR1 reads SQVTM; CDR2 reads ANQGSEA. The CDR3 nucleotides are TGCAGCGTTGGGGAGGGGGCTTTTGGCAATCAGCCCCAGCATTTT. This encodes CSVGEGAFGNQPQHF.

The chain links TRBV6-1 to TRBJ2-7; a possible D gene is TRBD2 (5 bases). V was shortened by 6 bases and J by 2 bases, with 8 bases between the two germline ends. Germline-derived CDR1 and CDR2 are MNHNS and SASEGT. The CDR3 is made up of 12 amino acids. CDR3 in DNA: TGTGCCAGCAGGCGGGTTACCTACGAGCAGTACTTC. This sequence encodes CASRRVTYEQYF.

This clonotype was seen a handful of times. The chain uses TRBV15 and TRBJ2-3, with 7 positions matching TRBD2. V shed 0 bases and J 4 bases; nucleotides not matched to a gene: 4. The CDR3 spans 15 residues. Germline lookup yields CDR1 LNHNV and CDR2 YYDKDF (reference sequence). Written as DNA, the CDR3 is TGTGCCACCAGCAGAGACGGGGAGGGCGCAGATACGCAGTATTTT. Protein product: CATSRDGEGADTQYF.

CDR3 residues: CRLAVGLNTEAFF. The CDR3 nucleotides read TGCCGCTTGGCGGTGGGGCTGAACACTGAAGCTTTCTTT. The V call is TRBV20-1, the J call TRBJ1-1, with D perhaps TRBD1 (5 bases). CDR3 length: 13 residues. The germline gives CDR1 DFQATT, CDR2 SNEGSKA (reference sequence).

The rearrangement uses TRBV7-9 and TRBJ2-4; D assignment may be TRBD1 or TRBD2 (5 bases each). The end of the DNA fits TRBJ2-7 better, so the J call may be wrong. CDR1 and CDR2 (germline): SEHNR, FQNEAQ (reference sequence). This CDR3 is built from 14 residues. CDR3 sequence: CASSDRGPGDEQYF. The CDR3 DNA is TGTGCCAGCAGCGACCGGGGCCCTGGAGACGAGCAGTACTTC.

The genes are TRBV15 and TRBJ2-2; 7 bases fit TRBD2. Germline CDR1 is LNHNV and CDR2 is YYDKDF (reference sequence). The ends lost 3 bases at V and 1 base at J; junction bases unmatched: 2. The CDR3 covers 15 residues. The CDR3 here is CATSRLAVNTGELFF. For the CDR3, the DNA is TGTGCCACCAGCAGGCTAGCGGTGAACACCGGGGAGCTGTTTTTT. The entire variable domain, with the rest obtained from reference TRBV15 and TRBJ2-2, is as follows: DAMVIQNPRYQVTQFGKPVTLSCSQTLNHNVMYWYQQKSSQAPKLLFHYYDKDFNNEADTPDNFQSRRPNTSFCFLDIRSPGLGDTAMYLCATSRLAVNTGELFFGEGSRLTVL.

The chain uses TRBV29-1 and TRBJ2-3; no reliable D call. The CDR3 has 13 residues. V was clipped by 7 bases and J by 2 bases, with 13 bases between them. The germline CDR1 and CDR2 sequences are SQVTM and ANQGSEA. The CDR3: CSANDALTDTQYF. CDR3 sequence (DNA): TGCAGCGCGAATGACGCGCTCACAGATACGCAGTATTTT.

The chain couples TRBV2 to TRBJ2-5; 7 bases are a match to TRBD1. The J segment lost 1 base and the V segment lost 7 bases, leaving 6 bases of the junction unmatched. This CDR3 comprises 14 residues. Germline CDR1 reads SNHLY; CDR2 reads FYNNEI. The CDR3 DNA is TGTGCCAGCAACCAACAGGGGATCCAAGAGACCCAGTACTTC. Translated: CASNQQGIQETQYF.

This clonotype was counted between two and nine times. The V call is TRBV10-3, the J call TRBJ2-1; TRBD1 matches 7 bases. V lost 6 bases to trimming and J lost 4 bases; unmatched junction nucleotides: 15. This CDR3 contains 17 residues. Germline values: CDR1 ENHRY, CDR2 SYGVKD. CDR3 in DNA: TGTGCCATCAGGAGCTCCGGACAGGTCGGGGCGTACAATGAGCAGTTCTTC. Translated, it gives CAIRSSGQVGAYNEQFF.

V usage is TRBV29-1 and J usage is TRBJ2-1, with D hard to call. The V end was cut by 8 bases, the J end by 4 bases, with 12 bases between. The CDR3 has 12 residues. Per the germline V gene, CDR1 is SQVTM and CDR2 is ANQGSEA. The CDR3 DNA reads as TGCAGCCCTGTCGGGCAATACAATGAGCAGTTCTTC. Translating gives CSPVGQYNEQFF.

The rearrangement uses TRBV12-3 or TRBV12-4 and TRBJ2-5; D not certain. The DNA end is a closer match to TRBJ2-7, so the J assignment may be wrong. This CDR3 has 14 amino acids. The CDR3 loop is CASSFGPKGGEQYF. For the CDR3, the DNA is TGTGCCAGCAGTTTTGGGCCAAAGGGTGGCGAGCAGTACTTC.

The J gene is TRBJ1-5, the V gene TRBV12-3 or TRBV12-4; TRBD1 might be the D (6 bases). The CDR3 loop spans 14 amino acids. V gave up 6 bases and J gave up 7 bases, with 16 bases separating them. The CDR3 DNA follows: TGTGCCAGCAGCCATACAGGGCGCGTCCAGCCCCAGCATTTT. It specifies CASSHTGRVQPQHF.

The CDR3 DNA is TGCAGTGCACACGGACTAGCGGGAAGCCAAGAGACCCAGTACTTC. Translated: CSAHGLAGSQETQYF. The rearrangement joins TRBV20-1 to TRBJ2-5; 12 nucleotides match TRBD2. The length of the CDR3 is 15 residues. Looked up from germline, CDR1 is DFQATT and CDR2 is SNEGSKA (reference sequence). The V gene end was trimmed by 6 bases and the J gene end by 1 base; junction bases not matched to a gene: 6.

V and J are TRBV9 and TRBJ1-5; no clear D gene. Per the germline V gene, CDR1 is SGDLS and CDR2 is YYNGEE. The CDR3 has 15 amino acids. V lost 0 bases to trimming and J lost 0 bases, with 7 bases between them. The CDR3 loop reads CASSVDGGSNQPQHF. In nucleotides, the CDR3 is TGTGCCAGCAGCGTAGACGGAGGTAGCAATCAGCCCCAGCATTTT.

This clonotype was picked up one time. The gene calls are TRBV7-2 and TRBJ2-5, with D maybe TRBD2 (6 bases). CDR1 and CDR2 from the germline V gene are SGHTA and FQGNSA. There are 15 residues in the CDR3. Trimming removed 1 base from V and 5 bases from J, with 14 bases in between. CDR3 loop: CASSLDYGRAETQYF. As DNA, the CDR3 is TGTGCCAGCAGCTTAGATTACGGGAGAGCGGAGACCCAGTACTTC.

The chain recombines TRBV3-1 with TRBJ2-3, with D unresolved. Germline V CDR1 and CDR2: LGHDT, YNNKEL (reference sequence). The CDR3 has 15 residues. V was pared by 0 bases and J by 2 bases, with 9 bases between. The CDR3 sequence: CASSQEGKPTDTQYF. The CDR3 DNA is TGTGCCAGCAGCCAAGAGGGCAAGCCCACAGATACGCAGTATTTT.

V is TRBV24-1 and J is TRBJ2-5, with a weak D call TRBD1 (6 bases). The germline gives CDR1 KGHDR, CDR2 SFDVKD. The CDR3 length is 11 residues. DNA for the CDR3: TGTTCACTAGACAGGCCGTCCGCGCAGTACTTC. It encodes CSLDRPSAQYF.

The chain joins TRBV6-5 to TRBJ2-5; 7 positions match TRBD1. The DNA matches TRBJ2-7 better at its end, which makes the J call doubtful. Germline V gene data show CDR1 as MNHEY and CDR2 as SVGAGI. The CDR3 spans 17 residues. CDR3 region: CASSYRSPRQGPYEQYF. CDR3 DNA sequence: TGTGCCAGCAGTTACCGATCTCCCCGACAGGGCCCCTACGAGCAGTACTTC.

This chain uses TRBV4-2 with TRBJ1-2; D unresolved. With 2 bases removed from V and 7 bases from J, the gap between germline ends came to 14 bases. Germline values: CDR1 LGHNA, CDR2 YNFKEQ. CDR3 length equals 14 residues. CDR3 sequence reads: CASSQHENPIGYTF. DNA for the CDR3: TGTGCCAGCAGCCAACACGAGAACCCAATTGGCTACACCTTC.

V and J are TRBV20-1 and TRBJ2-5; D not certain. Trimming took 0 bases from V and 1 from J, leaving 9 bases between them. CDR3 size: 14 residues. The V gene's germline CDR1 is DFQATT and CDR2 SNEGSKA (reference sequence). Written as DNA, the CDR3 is TGCAGTGCTAGAGAAGCAGTTACCCAAGAGACCCAGTACTTC. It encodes CSAREAVTQETQYF.

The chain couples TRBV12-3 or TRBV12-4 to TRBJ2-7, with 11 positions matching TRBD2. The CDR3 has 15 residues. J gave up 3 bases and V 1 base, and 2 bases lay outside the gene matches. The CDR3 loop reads CASSLEGTSGYEQYF. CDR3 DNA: TGTGCCAGCAGTTTAGAAGGGACTAGCGGCTACGAGCAGTACTTC.

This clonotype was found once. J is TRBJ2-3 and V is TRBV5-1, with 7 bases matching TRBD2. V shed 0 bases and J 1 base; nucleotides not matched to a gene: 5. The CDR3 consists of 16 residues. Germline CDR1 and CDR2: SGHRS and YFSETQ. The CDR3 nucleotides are TGCGCCAGCAGCTTGGACGCGGGAGTTGGCACAGATACGCAGTATTTT. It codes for CASSLDAGVGTDTQYF.